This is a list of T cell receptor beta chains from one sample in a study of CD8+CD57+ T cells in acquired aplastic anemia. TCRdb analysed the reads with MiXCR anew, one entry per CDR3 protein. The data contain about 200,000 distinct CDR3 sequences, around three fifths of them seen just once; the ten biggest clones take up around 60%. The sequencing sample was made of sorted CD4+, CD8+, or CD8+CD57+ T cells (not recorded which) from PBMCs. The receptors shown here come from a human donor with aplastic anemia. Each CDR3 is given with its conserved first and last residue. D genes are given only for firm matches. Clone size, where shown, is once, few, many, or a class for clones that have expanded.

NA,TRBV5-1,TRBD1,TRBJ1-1,TGCGCCAGCAGCCTGGACAGGGTAGCTTTCTTT,CASSLDRVAFF
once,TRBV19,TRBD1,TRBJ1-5,TGTGCCAGTTCCGGGACAGGGCATCAGCCCCAGCATTTT,CASSGTGHQPQHF
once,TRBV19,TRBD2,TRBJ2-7,TGTGCCAGTAGTATCTCCGGGAGGTACGAGCAGTACTTC,CASSISGRYEQYF
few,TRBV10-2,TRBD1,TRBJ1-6,TGCGCCAGCGACCGGGACAGGGGGTCACCCCTCCACTTT,CASDRDRGSPLHF
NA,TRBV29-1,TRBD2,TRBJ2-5,TGCAGCGTTGATTTAGCGGGGGGCCAGGGGACCCAGTACTTC,CSVDLAGGQGTQYF
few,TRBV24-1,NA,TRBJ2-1,TGTGCCACCAGTGCTGAGGTGTCGGCTGAGCAGTTCTTC,CATSAEVSAEQFF
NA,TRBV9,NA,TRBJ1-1,TGTGCCAGCAGCGTAGCGTCGGGTAGGGACACTGAAGCTTTCTTT,CASSVASGRDTEAFF
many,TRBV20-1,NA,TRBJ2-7,TGCAGTCATCAGGGGGGAGAAGGACGGCCCCAAGCGGTACGCGAGCAGTACTTC,CSHQGGEGRPQAVREQYF
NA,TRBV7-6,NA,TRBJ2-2,TGTGCCAGCAGCTTATCCGACACCTCTGGAAACACCGGGGAGCTGTTTTTT,CASSLSDTSGNTGELFF
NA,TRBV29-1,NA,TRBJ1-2,TGCAGCGTTCGGGACTATGGCTACACCTTC,CSVRDYGYTF
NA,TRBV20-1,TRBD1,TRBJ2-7,TGCAGTGCTCAATACGGGACAGGGGCCCACGAGCAGTACTTC,CSAQYGTGAHEQYF
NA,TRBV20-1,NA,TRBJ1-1,TGCAGTGCTGGGCCGGGACGTCACGCTGAAGCTTTCTTT,CSAGPGRHAEAFF
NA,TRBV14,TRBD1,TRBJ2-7,TGTGCCAGCAGCTTACAGGGGCCCATGTCCTACGAGCAGTACTTC,CASSLQGPMSYEQYF
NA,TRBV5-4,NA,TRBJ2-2,TGTGCCAGCAGCCCTAGGTCCGGGGAGCTGTTTTTT,CASSPRSGELFF
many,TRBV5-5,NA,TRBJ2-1,TGTGCCAGCAGCTTGTCGAGTTCCCCCACCCCGAATGAGCAGTTCTTC,CASSLSSSPTPNEQFF
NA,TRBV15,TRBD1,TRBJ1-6,TGTGCCACCAGCGGGGGACAGGAGTATTCACCCCTCCACTTT,CATSGGQEYSPLHF
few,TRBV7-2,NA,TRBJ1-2,TGTGCCAGCAGTCCGGACAACAACTATGGCTACACCTTC,CASSPDNNYGYTF
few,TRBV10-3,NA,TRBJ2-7,TGTGCCATCAGTGAGATGTCCTACGAGCAGTACTTC,CAISEMSYEQYF
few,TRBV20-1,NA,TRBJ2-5,TGCAGTGCTAGTGGCCCCAGGGGGGGAGAGACCCAGTACTTC,CSASGPRGGETQYF
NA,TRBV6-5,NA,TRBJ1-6,TGTGCCAGCAGAGCAGGGGTTGACTATAATTCACCCCTCCACTTT,CASRAGVDYNSPLHF
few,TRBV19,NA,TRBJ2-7,TGTGCCAGTACCCGACGGACTGCCAATTCCTACGAGCAGTACTTC,CASTRRTANSYEQYF
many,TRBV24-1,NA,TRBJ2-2,TGTGCCACCAGCACTGGGTTAGATCACCGGGAGCTGTTTTTT,CATSTGLDHRELFF
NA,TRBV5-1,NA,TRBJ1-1,TGCGCCAGCAGCCCGGAGGGCCAATTGGGTTTATGGGCTTTCTTT,CASSPEGQLGLWAFF
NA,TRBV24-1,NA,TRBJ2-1,TGTGCCACCAGTGATTTCCCAGGGAACAATGAGCAGTTCTTC,CATSDFPGNNEQFF
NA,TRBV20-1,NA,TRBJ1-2,TGCAGTGCTAGAGAGGTCTCCTATGGCTACACCTTC,CSAREVSYGYTF
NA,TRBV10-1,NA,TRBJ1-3,TGCGCCAGCAGTGGGAACAGGGATGAGCGGTACGGAAACACCATATATTTT,CASSGNRDERYGNTIYF
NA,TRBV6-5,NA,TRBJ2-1,TGTGCCAGCAGTTACGGGAGCTCGGACTGGCAGTTCTTC,CASSYGSSDWQFF
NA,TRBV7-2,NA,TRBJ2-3,TGTGCCAGCAGCTTAGGTGTGTATACGCAGTATTTT,CASSLGVYTQYF
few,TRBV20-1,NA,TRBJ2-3,TGCAGTTCCACACCATTAGCCTTTAGCGGAGGAAACACAGATACGCAGTATTTT,CSSTPLAFSGGNTDTQYF
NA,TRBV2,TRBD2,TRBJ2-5,TGTGCCAGCAGGGGACTAGCGTGGGAGACCCAGTACTTC,CASRGLAWETQYF
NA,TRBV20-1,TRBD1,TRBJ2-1,TGCAGTGGGAAGAGGGGGCCCACTGAGCAGTTCTTC,CSGKRGPTEQFF
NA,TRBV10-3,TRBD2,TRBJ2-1,TGTGCCATCAGTGCCCTACCGCGGGAGGGCCGCAATGAGCAGTTCTTC,CAISALPREGRNEQFF
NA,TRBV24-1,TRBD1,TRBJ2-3,TGTGCCACCAGTGATTCCGGCAGGGGGATAGCCACAGATACGCAGTATTTT,CATSDSGRGIATDTQYF
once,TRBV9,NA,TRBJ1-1,TGTGCCAGCACCGAGATCCGCGACATGGAAGAAGCTTTCTTT,CASTEIRDMEEAFF
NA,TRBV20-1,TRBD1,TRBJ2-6,TGCAGTGCTAGGGGGACAGGGTCTTCTGGGGTCAACGTCCTGACTTTC,CSARGTGSSGVNVLTF
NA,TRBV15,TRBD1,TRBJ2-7,TGTGCCACCAGCAGAGTAGGTGGGACAGGGCGCGAGCAGTACTTC,CATSRVGGTGREQYF
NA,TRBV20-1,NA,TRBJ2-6,TGCAGTGCTAGAGTAATGATCACTGGGGCCAACGTCCTGACTTTC,CSARVMITGANVLTF
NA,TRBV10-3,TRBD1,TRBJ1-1,TGTGCCATCAGTGGTATGATTGGGCAGGGGGAGGATGAAGCTTTCTTT,CAISGMIGQGEDEAFF
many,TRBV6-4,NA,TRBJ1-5,TGTGCCAGCAGTGAAAGGGGCAATCAGCCCCAGCATTTT,CASSERGNQPQHF
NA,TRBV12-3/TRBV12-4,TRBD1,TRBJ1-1,TGTGCCAGCAGTCCCCAAGACAGGGCGTCGAACACTGAAGCTTTCTTT,CASSPQDRASNTEAFF
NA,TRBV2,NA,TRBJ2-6,TGTGCCAGCAGCGGACGGAACTCTGGGGCCAACGTCCTGACTTTC,CASSGRNSGANVLTF
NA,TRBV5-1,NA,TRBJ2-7,TGCGCCAGCAGCCAGCTTGGGGCCGGGACGGTATCCTACGAGCAGTACTTC,CASSQLGAGTVSYEQYF
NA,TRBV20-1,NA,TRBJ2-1,TGCAGTGCCACGAAGGGCAACGCTTACAATGAGCAGTTCTTC,CSATKGNAYNEQFF
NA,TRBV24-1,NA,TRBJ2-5,TGTGCCACCCTGAGGGACGGCGAATTAGAGACCCAGTACTTC,CATLRDGELETQYF
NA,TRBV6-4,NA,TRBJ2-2,TGTGCCAGCAGTGACACGCCCCGGGGTGGGGACACCGGGGAGCTGTTTTTT,CASSDTPRGGDTGELFF
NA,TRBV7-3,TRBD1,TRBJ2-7,TGTGCCAGCAGCTACACGACAGGGCGCGAGCAGTACTTC,CASSYTTGREQYF
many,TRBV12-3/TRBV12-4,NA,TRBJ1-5,TGTGCCAGCAGCCTCGGCCCACAGGATAGCAATCAGCCCCAGCATTTT,CASSLGPQDSNQPQHF
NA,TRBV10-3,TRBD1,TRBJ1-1,TGTGCCACTAAAACAGGGGGCCAAACGAACACTGAAGCTTTCTTT,CATKTGGQTNTEAFF
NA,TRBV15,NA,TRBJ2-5,TGTGCCACCTCAGGCTGGCAAGAGACCCAGTACTTC,CATSGWQETQYF
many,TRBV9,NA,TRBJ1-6,TGTGCCAGCAGCGCCGAGGGAACAGCCTTAAATTCACCCCTCCACTTT,CASSAEGTALNSPLHF
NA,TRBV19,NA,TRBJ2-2,TGTGCCAGTAGTGAAGGGGTCGGGGTCACCGGGGAGCTGTTTTTT,CASSEGVGVTGELFF
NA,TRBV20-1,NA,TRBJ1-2,TGCAGTGCTAGAGCCATGGGCTATGGCTACACCTTC,CSARAMGYGYTF
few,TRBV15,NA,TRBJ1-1,TGTGCCACCAGCAGAGATCACGCGGGCACTGAAGCTTTCTTT,CATSRDHAGTEAFF
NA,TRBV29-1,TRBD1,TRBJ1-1,TGCAGCGTTGAGAGGACAGGGGGCCGGAACACTGAAGCTTTCTTT,CSVERTGGRNTEAFF
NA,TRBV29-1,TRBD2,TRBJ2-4,TGCAGCGTTGCAGGCCTAGCGGGGGGAAGAGCCAAAAACATTCAGTACTTC,CSVAGLAGGRAKNIQYF